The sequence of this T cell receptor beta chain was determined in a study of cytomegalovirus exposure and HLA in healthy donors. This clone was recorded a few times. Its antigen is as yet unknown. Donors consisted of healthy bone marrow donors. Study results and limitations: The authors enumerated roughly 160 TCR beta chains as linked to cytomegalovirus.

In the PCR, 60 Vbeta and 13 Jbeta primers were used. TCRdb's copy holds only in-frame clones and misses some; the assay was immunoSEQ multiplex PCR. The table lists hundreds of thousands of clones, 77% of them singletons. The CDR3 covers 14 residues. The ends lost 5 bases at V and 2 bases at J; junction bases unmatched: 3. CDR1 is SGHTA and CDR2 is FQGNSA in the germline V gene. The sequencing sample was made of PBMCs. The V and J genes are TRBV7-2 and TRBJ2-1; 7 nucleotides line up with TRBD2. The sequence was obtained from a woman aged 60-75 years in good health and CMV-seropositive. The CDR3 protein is CASSPRGAYNEQFF. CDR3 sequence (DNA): TGTGCCAGCAGCCCCCGGGGGGCCTACAATGAGCAGTTCTTC.